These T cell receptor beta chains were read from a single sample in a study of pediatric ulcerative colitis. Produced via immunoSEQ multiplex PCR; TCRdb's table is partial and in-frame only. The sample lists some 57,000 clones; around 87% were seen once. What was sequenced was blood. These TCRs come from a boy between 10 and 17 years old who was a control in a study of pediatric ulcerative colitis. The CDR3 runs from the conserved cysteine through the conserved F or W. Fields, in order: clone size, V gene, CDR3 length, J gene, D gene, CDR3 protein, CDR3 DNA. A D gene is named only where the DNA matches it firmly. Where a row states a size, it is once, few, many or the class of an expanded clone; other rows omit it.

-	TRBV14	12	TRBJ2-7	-	CASSQDWGEQYF	TGTGCCAGCAGCCAAGATTGGGGCGAGCAGTACTTC
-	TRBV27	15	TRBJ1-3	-	CASRSGGADGNTIYF	TGTGCCAGCCGTTCGGGGGGCGCGGATGGAAACACCATATATTTT
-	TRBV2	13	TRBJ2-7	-	CASRFTTYYEQYF	TGTGCCAGCAGATTTACAACTTACTACGAGCAGTACTTC
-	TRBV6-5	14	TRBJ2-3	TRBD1	CASGVDRGSDTQYF	TGTGCCAGCGGGGTTGACAGGGGGTCCGATACGCAGTATTTT
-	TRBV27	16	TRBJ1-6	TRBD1	CASSLFNPGGGSPLHF	TGTGCCAGCAGTTTATTTAACCCAGGGGGCGGTTCACCCCTCCACTTT
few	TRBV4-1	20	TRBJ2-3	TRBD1	CASSQGRPGQAPLRGDTQYF	TGCGCCAGCAGCCAAGGGAGACCGGGACAGGCACCCCTTCGCGGGGATACGCAGTATTTT
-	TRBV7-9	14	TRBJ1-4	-	CASSLGPTNEKLFF	TGTGCCAGCAGCCTCGGCCCAACTAATGAAAAACTGTTTTTT
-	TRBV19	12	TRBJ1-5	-	CASSLGGQPQHF	TGTGCCAGTAGTTTAGGGGGTCAGCCCCAGCATTTT
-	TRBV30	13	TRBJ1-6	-	CAGSVRGNSPLHF	TGTGCCGGGAGTGTCCGGGGTAATTCACCCCTCCACTTT
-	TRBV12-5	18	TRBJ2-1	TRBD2	CASAPLAGDTYSYNEQFF	TGTGCTAGTGCCCCCCTAGCGGGCGACACTTACTCCTACAATGAGCAGTTCTTC
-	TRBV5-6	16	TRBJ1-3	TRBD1	CASSKGQGAAGNTIYF	TGTGCCAGCAGCAAAGGACAGGGGGCGGCTGGAAACACCATATATTTT
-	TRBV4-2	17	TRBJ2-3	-	CASSQVFPSASTDTQYF	TGTGCCAGCAGCCAAGTCTTCCCCAGCGCCAGCACAGATACGCAGTATTTT
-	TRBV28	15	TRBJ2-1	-	CASASRQRPYNEQFF	TGTGCCAGCGCTAGTAGACAGCGGCCCTACAATGAGCAGTTCTTC
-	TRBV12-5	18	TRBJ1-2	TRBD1	CASGEQGAYFLSSKGYTF	TGTGCTAGTGGTGAACAGGGGGCGTACTTCCTCTCATCTAAAGGCTACACCTTC
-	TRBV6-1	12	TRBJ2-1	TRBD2	CASGLAANEQFF	TGTGCCAGCGGTCTAGCGGCAAATGAGCAGTTCTTC
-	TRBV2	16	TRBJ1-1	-	CASRAWGTIMNTEAFF	TGTGCCAGCAGAGCCTGGGGGACTATCATGAACACTGAAGCTTTCTTT
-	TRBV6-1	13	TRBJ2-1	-	CASSWTTYNEQFF	TGTGCCAGCAGTTGGACCACCTACAATGAGCAGTTCTTC
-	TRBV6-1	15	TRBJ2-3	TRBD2	CASTTLAGGADTQYF	TGTGCCAGCACTACCCTAGCGGGAGGCGCAGATACGCAGTATTTT
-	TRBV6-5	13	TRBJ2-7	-	CASRGSGVYEQYF	TGTGCCAGCAGGGGTAGCGGAGTTTACGAGCAGTACTTC
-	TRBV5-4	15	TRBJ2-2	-	CASSPRRTDTGELFF	TGTGCCAGCAGCCCAAGGAGGACCGACACCGGGGAGCTGTTTTTT
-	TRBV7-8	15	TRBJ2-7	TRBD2	CASSWGSGGSYEQYF	TGTGCCAGCAGCTGGGGGAGCGGGGGGTCCTACGAGCAGTACTTC
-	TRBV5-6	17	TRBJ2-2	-	CASSRHLLGGWSGELFF	TGTGCCAGCAGCCGGCATCTTCTGGGCGGTTGGTCCGGGGAGCTGTTTTTT